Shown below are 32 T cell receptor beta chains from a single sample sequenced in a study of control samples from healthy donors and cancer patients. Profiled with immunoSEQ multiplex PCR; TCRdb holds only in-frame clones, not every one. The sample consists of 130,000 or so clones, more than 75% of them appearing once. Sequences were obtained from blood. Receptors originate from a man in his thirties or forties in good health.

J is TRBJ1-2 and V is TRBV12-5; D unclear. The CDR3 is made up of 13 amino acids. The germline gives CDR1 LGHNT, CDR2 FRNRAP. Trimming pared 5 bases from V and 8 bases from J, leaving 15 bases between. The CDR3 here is CASGTSNGLGYTF. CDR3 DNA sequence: TGTGCTAGTGGTACCTCGAATGGGCTGGGCTACACCTTC.

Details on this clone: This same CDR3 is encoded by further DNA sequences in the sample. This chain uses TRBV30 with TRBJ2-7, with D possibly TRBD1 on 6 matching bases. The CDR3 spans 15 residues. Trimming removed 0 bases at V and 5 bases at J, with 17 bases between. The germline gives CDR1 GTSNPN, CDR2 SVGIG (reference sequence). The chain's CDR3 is CAWSVGTGSLNEQYV. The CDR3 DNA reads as TGTGCCTGGAGTGTTGGAACAGGGAGTCTCAACGAGCAGTACGTC.

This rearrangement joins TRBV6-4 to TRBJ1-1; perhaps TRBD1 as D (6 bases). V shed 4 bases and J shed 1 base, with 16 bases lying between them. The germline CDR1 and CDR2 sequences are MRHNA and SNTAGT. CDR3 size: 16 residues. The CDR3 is CASSGTGTPQNTEAFF. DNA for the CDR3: TGTGCCAGCAGTGGTACAGGGACCCCCCAGAACACTGAAGCTTTCTTT.

The CDR3 is CASSLGGWGEKLFF. The CDR3 DNA is TGTGCCAGCAGCTTGGGAGGGTGGGGTGAAAAACTGTTTTTT. The genes are TRBV5-5 and TRBJ1-4, with no clear D. Trimming took 0 bases from V and 7 from J, leaving 10 bases between them. The CDR3 length is 14 residues. CDR1 SGHKS and CDR2 YYEKEE come from the germline V gene (reference sequence).

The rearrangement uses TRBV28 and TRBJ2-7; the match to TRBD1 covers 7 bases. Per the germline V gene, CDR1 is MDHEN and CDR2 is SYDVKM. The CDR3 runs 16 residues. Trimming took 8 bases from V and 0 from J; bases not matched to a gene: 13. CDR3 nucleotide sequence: TGTGCCAGCTTCCACACGACAGGGTTGGGCTCCTACGAGCAGTACTTC. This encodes CASFHTTGLGSYEQYF.

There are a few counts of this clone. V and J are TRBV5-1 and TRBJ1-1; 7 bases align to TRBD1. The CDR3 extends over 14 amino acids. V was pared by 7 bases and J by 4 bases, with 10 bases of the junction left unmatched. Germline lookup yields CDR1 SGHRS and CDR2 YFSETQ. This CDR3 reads CASHLQGTGTEAFF. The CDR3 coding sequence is TGCGCCAGCCACTTACAGGGGACGGGCACTGAAGCTTTCTTT.

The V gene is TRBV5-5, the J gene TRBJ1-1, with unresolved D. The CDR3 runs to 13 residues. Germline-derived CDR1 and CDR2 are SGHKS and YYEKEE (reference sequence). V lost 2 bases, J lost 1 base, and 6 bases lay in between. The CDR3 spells CASSFWTNTEAFF. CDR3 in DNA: TGTGCCAGCAGCTTTTGGACGAACACTGAAGCTTTCTTT.

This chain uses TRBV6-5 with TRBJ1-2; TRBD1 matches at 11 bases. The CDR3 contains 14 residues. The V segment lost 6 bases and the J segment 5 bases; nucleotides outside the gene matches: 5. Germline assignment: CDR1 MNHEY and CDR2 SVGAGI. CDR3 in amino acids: CASSRTGGRYGYTF. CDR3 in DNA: TGTGCCAGCAGCAGGACAGGGGGCCGTTATGGCTACACCTTC.

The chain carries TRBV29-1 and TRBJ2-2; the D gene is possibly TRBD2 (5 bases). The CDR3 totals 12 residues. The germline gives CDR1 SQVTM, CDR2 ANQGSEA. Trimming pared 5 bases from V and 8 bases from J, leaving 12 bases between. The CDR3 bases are TGCAGCGTTCAAGGACTTCCGGGGGAGCTGTTTTTT. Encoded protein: CSVQGLPGELFF.

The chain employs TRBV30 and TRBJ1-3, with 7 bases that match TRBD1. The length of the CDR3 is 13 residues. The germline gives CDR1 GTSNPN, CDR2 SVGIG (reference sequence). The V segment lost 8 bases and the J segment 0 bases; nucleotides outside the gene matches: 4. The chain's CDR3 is CAGDSSSGNTIYF. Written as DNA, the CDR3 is TGTGCCGGGGACAGTTCCTCTGGAAACACCATATATTTT.

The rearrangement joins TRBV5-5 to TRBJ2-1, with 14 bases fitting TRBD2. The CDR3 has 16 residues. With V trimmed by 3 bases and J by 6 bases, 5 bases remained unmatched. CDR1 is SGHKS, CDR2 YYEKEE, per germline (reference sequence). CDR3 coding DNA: TGTGCCAGCAGCTCGGGACTAGCGGGGGTTAGCAATGAGCAGTTCTTC. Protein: CASSSGLAGVSNEQFF. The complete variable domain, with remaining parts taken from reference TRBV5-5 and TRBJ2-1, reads DAGVTQSPTHLIKTRGQQVTLRCSPISGHKSVSWYQQVLGQGPQFIFQYYEKEERGRGNFPDRFSARQFPNYSSELNVNALLLGDSALYLCASSSGLAGVSNEQFFGPGTRLTVL.

CDR3 sequence: CASSQFYLNTEAFF. For the CDR3, the DNA is TGTGCCAGCAGCCAATTTTACCTGAACACTGAAGCTTTCTTT. The chain joins TRBV14 to TRBJ1-1; D remains unclear. This CDR3 spans 14 amino acids. Per the germline V gene, CDR1 is SGHDN and CDR2 is FVKESK. V lost 2 bases to trimming and J lost 0 bases, with 7 bases between them.

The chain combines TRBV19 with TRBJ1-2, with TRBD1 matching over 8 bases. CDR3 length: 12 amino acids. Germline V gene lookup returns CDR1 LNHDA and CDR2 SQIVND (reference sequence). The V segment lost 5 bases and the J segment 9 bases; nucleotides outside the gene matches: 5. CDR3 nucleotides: TGTGCCAGTAGTGACAGGGGTGATCGCTACACCTTC. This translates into CASSDRGDRYTF.

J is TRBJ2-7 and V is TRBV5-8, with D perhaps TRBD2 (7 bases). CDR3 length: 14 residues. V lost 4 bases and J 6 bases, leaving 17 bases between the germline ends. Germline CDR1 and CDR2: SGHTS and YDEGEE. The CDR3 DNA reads TGTGCCAGCAGCAACGAGGGGGGGAGGGTCGAGCAGTACTTC. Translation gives CASSNEGGRVEQYF.

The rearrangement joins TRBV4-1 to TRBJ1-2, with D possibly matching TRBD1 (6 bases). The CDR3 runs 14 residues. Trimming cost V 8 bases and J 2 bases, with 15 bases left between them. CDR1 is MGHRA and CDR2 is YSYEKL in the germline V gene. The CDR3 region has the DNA TGCGCCAGCCATGGTCAGGGGTCCAACTATGGCTACACCTTC. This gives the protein CASHGQGSNYGYTF.

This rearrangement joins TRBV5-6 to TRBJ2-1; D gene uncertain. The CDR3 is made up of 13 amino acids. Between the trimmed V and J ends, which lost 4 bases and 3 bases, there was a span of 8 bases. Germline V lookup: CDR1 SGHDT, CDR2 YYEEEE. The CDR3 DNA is TGTGCCAGCAGCCCTACCAACTACAATGAGCAGTTCTTC. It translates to CASSPTNYNEQFF.

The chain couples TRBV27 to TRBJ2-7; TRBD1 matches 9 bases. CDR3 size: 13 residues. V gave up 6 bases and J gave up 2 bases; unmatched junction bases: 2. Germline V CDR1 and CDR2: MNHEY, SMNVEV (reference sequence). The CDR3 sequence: CASSNRGPYEQYF. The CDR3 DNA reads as TGTGCCAGCAGCAACAGGGGGCCCTACGAGCAGTACTTC.

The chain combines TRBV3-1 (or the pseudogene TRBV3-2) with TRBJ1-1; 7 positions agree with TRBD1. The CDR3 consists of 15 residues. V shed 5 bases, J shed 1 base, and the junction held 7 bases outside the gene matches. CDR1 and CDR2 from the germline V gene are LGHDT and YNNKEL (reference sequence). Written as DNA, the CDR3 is TGTGCCAGCAGCACAACCCGGGACAGGAACACTGAAGCTTTCTTT. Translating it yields CASSTTRDRNTEAFF.

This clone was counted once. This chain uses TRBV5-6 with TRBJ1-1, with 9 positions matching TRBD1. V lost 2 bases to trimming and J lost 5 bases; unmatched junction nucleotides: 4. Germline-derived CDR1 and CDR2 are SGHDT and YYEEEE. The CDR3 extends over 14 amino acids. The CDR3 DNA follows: TGTGCCAGCAGCTTCCCGACAGGGGGGACTGAAGCTTTCTTT. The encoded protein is CASSFPTGGTEAFF.

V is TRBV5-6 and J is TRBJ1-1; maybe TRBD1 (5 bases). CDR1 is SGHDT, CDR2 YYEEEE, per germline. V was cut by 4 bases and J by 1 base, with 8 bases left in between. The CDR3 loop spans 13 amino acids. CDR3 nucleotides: TGTGCCAGCAGCCGAACAGGGAACACTGAAGCTTTCTTT. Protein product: CASSRTGNTEAFF.

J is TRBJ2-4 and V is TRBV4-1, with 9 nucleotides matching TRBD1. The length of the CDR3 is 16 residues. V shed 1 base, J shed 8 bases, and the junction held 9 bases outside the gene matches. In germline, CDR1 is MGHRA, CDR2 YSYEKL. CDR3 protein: CASSQGFRDREYIQYF. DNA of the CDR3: TGCGCCAGCAGCCAAGGGTTTAGGGACAGGGAGTACATTCAGTACTTC.

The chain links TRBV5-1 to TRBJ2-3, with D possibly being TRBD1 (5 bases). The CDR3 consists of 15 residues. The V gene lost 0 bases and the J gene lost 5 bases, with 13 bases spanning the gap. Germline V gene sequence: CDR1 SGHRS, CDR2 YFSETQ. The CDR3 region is CASSLGGIQVDTQYF. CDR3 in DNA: TGCGCCAGCAGCTTGGGGGGCATACAGGTAGATACGCAGTATTTT.

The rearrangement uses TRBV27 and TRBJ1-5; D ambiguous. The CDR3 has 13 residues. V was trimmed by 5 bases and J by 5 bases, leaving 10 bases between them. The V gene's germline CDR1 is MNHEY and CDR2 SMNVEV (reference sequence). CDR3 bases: TGTGCCAGCAGTCCCGGGAGCTATCAGCCCCAGCATTTT. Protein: CASSPGSYQPQHF.

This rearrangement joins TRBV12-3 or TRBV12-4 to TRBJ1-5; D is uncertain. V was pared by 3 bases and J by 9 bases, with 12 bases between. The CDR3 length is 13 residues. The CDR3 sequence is CASSFGSRLPQHF. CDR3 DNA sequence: TGTGCCAGCAGTTTCGGGTCCCGGTTGCCCCAGCATTTT.

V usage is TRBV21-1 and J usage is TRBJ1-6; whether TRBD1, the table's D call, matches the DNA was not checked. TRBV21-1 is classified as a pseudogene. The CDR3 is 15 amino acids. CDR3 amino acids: CASSSPGQYNSPLHF. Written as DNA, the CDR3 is TGTGCCAGCAGCAGCCCGGGACAGTATAATTCACCCCTCCACTTT.

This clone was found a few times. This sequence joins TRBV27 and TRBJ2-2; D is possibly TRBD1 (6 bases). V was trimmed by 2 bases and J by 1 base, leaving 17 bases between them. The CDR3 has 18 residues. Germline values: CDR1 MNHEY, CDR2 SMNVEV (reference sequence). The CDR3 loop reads CASSLITPGTMNTGELFF. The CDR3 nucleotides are TGTGCCAGCAGTTTAATTACGCCCGGGACAATGAACACCGGGGAGCTGTTTTTT.

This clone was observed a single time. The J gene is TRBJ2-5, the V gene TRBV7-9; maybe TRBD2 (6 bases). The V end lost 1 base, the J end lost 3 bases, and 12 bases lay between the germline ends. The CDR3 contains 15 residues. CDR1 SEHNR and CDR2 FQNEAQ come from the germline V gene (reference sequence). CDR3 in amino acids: CASSLDAGQKETQYF. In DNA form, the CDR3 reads TGTGCCAGCAGCTTAGACGCGGGGCAGAAAGAGACCCAGTACTTC.

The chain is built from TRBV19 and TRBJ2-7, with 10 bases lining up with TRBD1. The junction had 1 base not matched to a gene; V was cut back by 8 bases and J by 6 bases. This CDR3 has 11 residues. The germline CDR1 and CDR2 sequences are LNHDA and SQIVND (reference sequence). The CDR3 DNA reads TGTGCCAGTGGGACAGGGGCCGAGCAGTACGTC. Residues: CASGTGAEQYV.

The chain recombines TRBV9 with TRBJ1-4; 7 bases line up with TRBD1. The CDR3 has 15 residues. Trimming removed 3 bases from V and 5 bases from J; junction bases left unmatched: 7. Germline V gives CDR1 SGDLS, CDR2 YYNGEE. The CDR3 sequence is CASSGSGTANEKLFF. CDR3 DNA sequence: TGTGCCAGCAGCGGATCCGGGACAGCGAATGAAAAACTGTTTTTT.

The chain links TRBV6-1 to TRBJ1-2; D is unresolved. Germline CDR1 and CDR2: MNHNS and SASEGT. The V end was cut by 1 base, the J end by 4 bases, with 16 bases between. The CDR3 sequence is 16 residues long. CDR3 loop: CASSEVWLKGSYGYTF. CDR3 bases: TGTGCCAGCAGTGAAGTTTGGCTGAAGGGAAGCTATGGCTACACCTTC.

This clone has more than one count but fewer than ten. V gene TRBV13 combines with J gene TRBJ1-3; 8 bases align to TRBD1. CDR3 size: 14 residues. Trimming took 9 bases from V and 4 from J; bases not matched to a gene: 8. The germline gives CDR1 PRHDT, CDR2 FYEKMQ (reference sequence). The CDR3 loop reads CASNPDRGGNTIYF. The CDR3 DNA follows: TGTGCCAGTAACCCCGACAGGGGAGGAAACACCATATATTTT.

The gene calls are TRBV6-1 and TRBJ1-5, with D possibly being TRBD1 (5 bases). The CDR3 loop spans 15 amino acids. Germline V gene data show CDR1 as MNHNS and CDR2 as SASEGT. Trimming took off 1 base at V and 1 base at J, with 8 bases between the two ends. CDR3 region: CASSEGDGSNQPQHF. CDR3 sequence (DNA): TGTGCCAGCAGTGAAGGGGACGGGAGCAATCAGCCCCAGCATTTT.